The rows below give T cell receptor beta chains drawn from one sample of a study of identical twins. MiXCR, run by TCRdb on the 5' RACE reads, gives a single entry per CDR3 protein. The sample yields around 670,000 distinct CDR3 sequences, roughly 6% seen once. The sample comprised naive T cells sorted from blood. These receptors originate from a man aged 18 to 35 in good health. Both conserved end residues are part of each CDR3. D genes are given only for firm matches. Rows may omit the clone size; those that give it use once, few, many or a size class.

D | J | V | size | DNA | CDR3
NA | TRBJ2-3 | TRBV29-1 | many | TGCAGCGTTGATTTTAGACCAGATACGCAGTATTTT | CSVDFRPDTQYF
NA | TRBJ2-7 | TRBV9 | few | TGTGCCAGCAGCCCCTTGGTCGCCACCTACGAGCAGTACTTC | CASSPLVATYEQYF
NA | TRBJ2-3 | TRBV9 | many | TGTGCCAGCAGCACTGCCGGAAGCGCAATTGGCACAGATACGCAGTATTTT | CASSTAGSAIGTDTQYF
TRBD1 | TRBJ2-3 | TRBV20-1 | many | TGCAGTGCTAGAGCCGGGACAGTAAGCACAGATACGCAGTATTTT | CSARAGTVSTDTQYF
TRBD1 | TRBJ1-2 | TRBV7-9 | NA | TGTGCCAGCAGCCCTCCGGGACAGGGTATCAATGGCTACACCTTC | CASSPPGQGINGYTF
TRBD2 | TRBJ2-1 | TRBV12-3/TRBV12-4 | NA | TGTGCCAGCAGACGCCCGACTAGCGGGCTCTACAATGAGCAGTTCTTC | CASRRPTSGLYNEQFF
NA | TRBJ2-3 | TRBV28 | NA | TGTGCCAGCAGTCCGGCGGGAAGCGGTGGAGATACGCAGTATTTT | CASSPAGSGGDTQYF
NA | TRBJ1-5 | TRBV12-5 | few | TGTGCTAGTGGTTTGGCCCAGGGTCTTGGAGGTCAGCCCCAGCATTTT | CASGLAQGLGGQPQHF
NA | TRBJ1-4 | TRBV10-3 | many | TGTGCCATCAGTGGATCGGGACGGAGTAATGAAAAACTGTTTTTT | CAISGSGRSNEKLFF
TRBD1 | TRBJ2-7 | TRBV5-1 | many | TGCGCCAGCAGGGCCCCGGGACAGGCCTACGAGCAGTACTTC | CASRAPGQAYEQYF
TRBD2 | TRBJ2-7 | TRBV20-1 | NA | TGCAGTGGTCACCCCTTGCTCGGGAGGGCCGGGGAGCAGTACTTC | CSGHPLLGRAGEQYF
NA | TRBJ2-1 | TRBV7-2 | NA | TGTGCCAGCAGCCCCCCAAGAGGTAGGGAGAGGAGCCATGAGCAGTTCTTC | CASSPPRGRERSHEQFF
TRBD2 | TRBJ2-5 | TRBV24-1 | many | TGTGCCACCAGCGAGGGAGGGCCGGAGACCCAGTACTTC | CATSEGGPETQYF
NA | TRBJ1-1 | TRBV6-5 | many | TGTGCCAGCAGTTACTCGACCGGGTTGAACACTGAAGCTTTCTTT | CASSYSTGLNTEAFF
TRBD1 | TRBJ2-7 | TRBV5-1 | few | TGCGCCACGAGCCGGGACAGGGGAGCCTACGAGCAGTACTTC | CATSRDRGAYEQYF
NA | TRBJ1-5 | TRBV15 | many | TGTGCCACCAGTTCTGGGTGGAATCAGCCCCAGCATTTT | CATSSGWNQPQHF
NA | TRBJ2-5 | TRBV6-5 | many | TGTGCCAGCAGTTACTCGGGTAGGGAAGAGACCCAGTACTTC | CASSYSGREETQYF
NA | TRBJ2-3 | TRBV10-3 | few | TGTGCCTCCCACCGCGGACGGACGGGAGTAGATACGCAGTATTTT | CASHRGRTGVDTQYF
NA | TRBJ1-1 | TRBV3-1 | many | TGTGCCAGCAGCCAACCTCCGGTCCAGGGTTTCACTGAAGCTTTCTTT | CASSQPPVQGFTEAFF
NA | TRBJ1-4 | TRBV7-9 | many | TGTGCCAGCAGCTTATTGGTGGGGACTTCTAATGAAAAACTGTTTTTT | CASSLLVGTSNEKLFF
NA | TRBJ2-1 | TRBV9 | few | TGTGCCAGCAGCGTACTAGCAGGCTCACAGGGTGAGCAGTTCTTC | CASSVLAGSQGEQFF
TRBD2 | TRBJ2-3 | TRBV12-3/TRBV12-4 | many | TGTGCCAGCAGTTTAAGCGGGGCCGGCACAGATACGCAGTATTTT | CASSLSGAGTDTQYF
NA | TRBJ2-5 | TRBV12-3/TRBV12-4 | many | TGTGCCAGCAGAGCGGAGGGGAATGAGACCCAGTACTTC | CASRAEGNETQYF
TRBD2 | TRBJ2-3 | TRBV20-1 | many | TGCAGTGCTGCAGGGACTAGCGGACTCACAGATACGCAGTATTTT | CSAAGTSGLTDTQYF
TRBD1 | TRBJ1-5 | TRBV7-6 | NA | TGTGCCAGCAGCTTAAGGGGACAGGGACGTTATAGCAATCAGCCCCAGCATTTT | CASSLRGQGRYSNQPQHF
NA | TRBJ1-2 | TRBV27 | many | TGTGCCAGCACCGACTCCCTGAACTATGGCTACACCTTC | CASTDSLNYGYTF
NA | TRBJ2-7 | TRBV7-2 | many | TGTGCCAGCAGCTTAGACTTCCGGAATGACTACGAGCAGTACTTC | CASSLDFRNDYEQYF
TRBD1 | TRBJ2-1 | TRBV5-6 | many | TGTGCCAGCAGCTACCTCCCCGGGACAGGGACGAGAGGGGATGAGCAGTTCTTC | CASSYLPGTGTRGDEQFF
NA | TRBJ1-1 | TRBV6-5 | many | TGTGCCAGCAGTTACTCCAACAGGGTTGACACTGAAGCTTTCTTT | CASSYSNRVDTEAFF
TRBD1 | TRBJ2-2 | TRBV29-1 | many | TGCAGCGTCGGGACAGGGGGTTCGTCCGGGGAGCTGTTTTTT | CSVGTGGSSGELFF
NA | TRBJ2-1 | TRBV11-2 | NA | TGTGCCAGCAGCTCAGACCCGAGGCGGGATAACAATGAGCAGTTCTTC | CASSSDPRRDNNEQFF
NA | TRBJ2-2 | TRBV7-6 | many | TGTGCCAGCAGCGGGTCGGCCGGGGAGCTGTTTTTT | CASSGSAGELFF
NA | TRBJ2-1 | TRBV6-2/TRBV6-3 | many | TGTGCCAGCAGTTACTCGACATCCTACAATGAGCAGTTCTTC | CASSYSTSYNEQFF
NA | TRBJ2-5 | TRBV12-3/TRBV12-4 | NA | TGTGCCAGCAGTGGGGGCCCGACGGACACCCGGGAGACCCAGTACTTC | CASSGGPTDTRETQYF
TRBD1 | TRBJ1-6 | TRBV6-5 | few | TGTGCCAGCAGTTACACGGGGGGGACAGGCCTCCCCTATAATTCACCCCTCCACTTT | CASSYTGGTGLPYNSPLHF
NA | TRBJ1-1 | TRBV7-6 | many | TGTGCCAGCAGCTTAGGGGACAATGTAAACACTGAAGCTTTCTTT | CASSLGDNVNTEAFF
NA | TRBJ2-5 | TRBV19 | NA | TGTGCCAGTAGTTCGGACCAGCTCCAAGAGACCCAGTACTTC | CASSSDQLQETQYF
NA | TRBJ1-5 | TRBV29-1 | NA | TGCAGCAATACACAGCTTCTTAGCAATCAGCCCCAGCATTTT | CSNTQLLSNQPQHF
NA | TRBJ2-3 | TRBV12-3/TRBV12-4 | many | TGTGCCAGCAGTTTAGGGACGGACCCAGTTACGCAGTATTTT | CASSLGTDPVTQYF
NA | TRBJ2-2 | TRBV4-2 | many | TGTGCCAGCAGCCACTCAACCGGGGAGCTGTTTTTT | CASSHSTGELFF
TRBD2 | TRBJ2-1 | TRBV15 | many | TGTGCCACCAAATCCCTAGCGGGGCTCAATGAGCAGTTCTTC | CATKSLAGLNEQFF
NA | TRBJ1-3 | TRBV25-1 | many | TGTGCCAGCAGTGAATTGCACAGAAACACCATATATTTT | CASSELHRNTIYF
TRBD1 | TRBJ2-6 | TRBV11-1 | NA | TGTGCCAGCAGCTCAGAGACAGGGGAGCCCTCTGGGGCCAACGTCCTGACTTTC | CASSSETGEPSGANVLTF
NA | TRBJ2-3 | TRBV20-1 | many | TGCAGTGCAGGGGGGAGCGGTACAGATACGCAGTATTTT | CSAGGSGTDTQYF
TRBD1 | TRBJ2-6 | TRBV20-1 | NA | TGCAGTGCTAGAGTCCTTGGGACAGGGGATTTTGGGGCCAACGTCCTGACTTTC | CSARVLGTGDFGANVLTF
TRBD1 | TRBJ1-1 | TRBV5-1 | NA | TGCGCCAGCAGCTTTTCAGGGGGCATCACTGAAGCTTTCTTT | CASSFSGGITEAFF
TRBD2 | TRBJ2-1 | TRBV29-1 | NA | TGCAGTAGCCTAGCGGGAGTCGATGAGCAGTTCTTC | CSSLAGVDEQFF
NA | TRBJ2-1 | TRBV12-3/TRBV12-4 | many | TGTGCCAGCAGTCTGGACGTCAACAATGAGCAGTTCTTC | CASSLDVNNEQFF
NA | TRBJ2-2 | TRBV5-6 | many | TGTGCCAGCAGCTCCTCAGGGACCGGGGAGCTGTTTTTT | CASSSSGTGELFF
TRBD1 | TRBJ2-7 | TRBV27 | many | TGTGCCAGCAGAGTACAGGGGGCAGGAGAGCAGTACTTC | CASRVQGAGEQYF
NA | TRBJ2-2 | TRBV12-3/TRBV12-4 | NA | TGTGCCAGCAGTTTTCAATCGAACACCGGGGAGCTGTTTTTT | CASSFQSNTGELFF
NA | TRBJ2-1 | TRBV24-1 | many | TGTGCCACCAGTGTTGGGGCCCCCTTTGAGCAGTTCTTC | CATSVGAPFEQFF
TRBD2 | TRBJ2-3 | TRBV7-9 | few | TGTGCCAGCAGCCCAACTAGCGGGAGGGACAGCACAGATACGCAGTATTTT | CASSPTSGRDSTDTQYF
NA | TRBJ2-2 | TRBV7-7 | NA | TGTGCCAGCAGCCACGACCGCACGGAACGCGCGAACACCGGGGAGCTGTTTTTT | CASSHDRTERANTGELFF
NA | TRBJ1-2 | TRBV11-2 | NA | TGTGCCAGCAGCTTAGTGGCCACCTATGGCTACACCTTC | CASSLVATYGYTF